This entry describes one T cell receptor (beta chain). The sample originates from a study of blood T cell repertoires in COVID-19. The wider study: Sources were T cells, B-cell-depleted T cells, or PBMCs; the material itself was cDNA or gDNA.

Measured with immunoSEQ multiplex PCR; TCRdb has only the in-frame clones, and not every one. The sample has more than 200,000 clones, around 90% seen once; the top ten hold 1.5% to 2%. Germline loops: CDR1 LNHDA, CDR2 SQIVND (reference sequence). The CDR3 covers 17 residues. After removal of 7 bases from V and 0 bases from J, the junction contained 8 bases not matched to a gene. The V call is TRBV19, the J call TRBJ1-5, with 11 bases that match TRBD1. What was sequenced was peripheral blood. This TCR was sampled from a man between 70 and 80 years old with acute or convalescent COVID-19. The DNA for the CDR3 is TGTGCCAGTAACCCCGGGACAGGGGGACCTAGCAATCAGCCCCAGCATTTT. Protein sequence: CASNPGTGGPSNQPQHF. Drawing the rest from reference TRBV19 and TRBJ1-5, the complete variable domain is DGGITQSPKYLFRKEGQNVTLSCEQNLNHDAMYWYRQDPGQGLRLIYYSQIVNDFQKGDIAEGYSVSREKKESFPLTVTSAQKNPTAFYLCASNPGTGGPSNQPQHFGDGTRLSIL.